This T cell receptor (beta chain) was sequenced in a study of cytomegalovirus exposure and HLA in healthy donors. This clone has only one observation. Its antigen remains unidentified. Deletions cut 11 bases from V and 3 bases from J, with 13 bases between. The CDR3 has 13 amino acids. CDR1 MNHEY and CDR2 SVGAGI come from the germline V gene. Findings and limits, study-wide: Productive rates of about 90% or about 30% were seen for most TCR beta V segments in an earlier analysis. Certain sequence variants were highly shared and formed a cluster, and this cluster was likely a sequencing artifact.

Donors showed nominal health when sampled, although they likely had unrecorded immune exposures. The PCR used 60 Vbeta and 13 Jbeta primers. Per the study methods: There were around 80 million unique TCR beta chains by a later count, and around 10 million of them were shared. Assay: immunoSEQ multiplex PCR; the TCRdb copy retains only in-frame clones and omits some. V and J calls and clone size are those listed in that table; D and trimming were worked out from the DNA. The sample records around 150,000 clones, approximately 77% being singletons. Sequencing was done on a sample of PBMCs. This TCR was sampled from a man over 45 in good health and CMV-seropositive. The genes are TRBV6-5 and TRBJ2-2; D not certain. The CDR3 sequence: CAAALSYTGELFF. CDR3 nucleotide sequence: TGTGCCGCAGCGCTTAGCTACACCGGGGAGCTGTTTTTT.